This passage covers 9 T cell receptor beta chains from one sample sequenced in a study of T cell responses to AZD1222 COVID-19 vaccine. Sequencing used immunoSEQ multiplex PCR; TCRdb keeps in-frame clones, though not all of them. The sample has 75,000 to 95,000 clones; around 90% are singletons. The material sequenced was peripheral blood, taken on day 0 of MenACWY control vaccination. These receptors all stem from an adult in good health.

The chain couples TRBV28 to TRBJ1-3; 7 bases align to TRBD1. The CDR3 covers 16 residues. The V segment lost 4 bases and the J segment 0 bases; nucleotides outside the gene matches: 6. Germline assignment: CDR1 MDHEN and CDR2 SYDVKM. The CDR3 protein is CASSSDRVGSGNTIYF. The CDR3 coding sequence is TGTGCCAGCAGTTCCGACAGGGTCGGCTCTGGAAACACCATATATTTT.

The chain is built from TRBV28 and TRBJ1-2; TRBD1 is a possible D gene (5 bases). Germline V gene sequence: CDR1 MDHEN, CDR2 SYDVKM. This CDR3 contains 17 residues. V was shortened by 2 bases and J by 2 bases, with 18 bases between the two germline ends. CDR3 nucleotide sequence: TGTGCCAGCAGTTTACCGCTGAAAGGGGCCGACAACTATGGCTACACCTTC. As protein: CASSLPLKGADNYGYTF.

The CDR3 DNA sequence: TGTGCCAGCAGCTTAGGACTTGGAGAGCAGTACTTC. Amino acids: CASSLGLGEQYF. The chain is built from TRBV11-3 and TRBJ2-7; D call uncertain. The germline V gene has CDR1 SGHNT and CDR2 YENEEA. Between the trimmed V and J ends, which lost 1 base and 7 bases, there was a span of 8 bases. The CDR3 is 12 residues long.

The V gene is TRBV19, the J gene TRBJ1-5, with D possibly being TRBD1 (6 bases). Trimming took off 3 bases at V and 11 bases at J, with 11 bases between the two ends. The germline gives CDR1 LNHDA, CDR2 SQIVND (reference sequence). The CDR3 length is 12 residues. The CDR3 nucleotides are TGTGCCAGTAGTATTGGACAGTATTCCCAGCATTTT. It specifies CASSIGQYSQHF.

The V gene is TRBV5-1, the J gene TRBJ2-3, with 8 positions matching TRBD2. Germline trimming cut 0 bases from V and 1 base from J; bases unmatched to any gene: 7. Germline V CDR1 and CDR2: SGHRS, YFSETQ. The length of the CDR3 is 17 residues. The CDR3 is CASSLAGGTRGTDTQYF. The CDR3 DNA reads as TGCGCCAGCAGCTTGGCCGGAGGGACTAGGGGCACAGATACGCAGTATTTT.

This chain uses TRBV6-6 with TRBJ1-1; D is unclear. The V end was cut by 5 bases, the J end by 0 bases, with 13 bases between. CDR3 length: 15 amino acids. Germline V gene sequence: CDR1 MNHNY, CDR2 SVGAGI (reference sequence). The CDR3 nucleotides read TGTGCCAGCAGTCGATCCGACAAACTGAACACTGAAGCTTTCTTT. Residues: CASSRSDKLNTEAFF.

The chain uses TRBV5-1 and TRBJ2-7, with 8 nucleotides matching TRBD1. Trimming at V came to 0 bases and at J to 5 bases, leaving 7 bases not matched to a gene. The germline gives CDR1 SGHRS, CDR2 YFSETQ. The length of the CDR3 is 15 residues. The CDR3 loop reads CASSLAGRGLNEQYF. Here the CDR3 DNA reads TGCGCCAGCAGCTTGGCGGGCAGGGGGCTCAACGAGCAGTACTTC.

The rearrangement uses TRBV6-1 and TRBJ2-7; D is perhaps TRBD1 (5 bases). The germline V gene has CDR1 MNHNS and CDR2 SASEGT. The CDR3 length is 14 residues. Trimming cost V 2 bases and J 6 bases, with 14 bases left between them. CDR3 amino acids: CASSEMAGPGEQYF. The CDR3 bases are TGTGCCAGCAGTGAAATGGCAGGGCCCGGCGAGCAGTACTTC.

The J gene is TRBJ2-1, the V gene TRBV5-1, with 12 nucleotides matching TRBD2. CDR3 length: 17 residues. Germline lookup yields CDR1 SGHRS and CDR2 YFSETQ. J was trimmed by 8 bases and V by 3 bases; bases with no gene match: 12. The CDR3 sequence: CASSSTSTSGSTDEQFF. In nucleotides, the CDR3 is TGCGCCAGCAGCTCGACCTCGACTAGCGGGAGTACCGATGAGCAGTTCTTC.